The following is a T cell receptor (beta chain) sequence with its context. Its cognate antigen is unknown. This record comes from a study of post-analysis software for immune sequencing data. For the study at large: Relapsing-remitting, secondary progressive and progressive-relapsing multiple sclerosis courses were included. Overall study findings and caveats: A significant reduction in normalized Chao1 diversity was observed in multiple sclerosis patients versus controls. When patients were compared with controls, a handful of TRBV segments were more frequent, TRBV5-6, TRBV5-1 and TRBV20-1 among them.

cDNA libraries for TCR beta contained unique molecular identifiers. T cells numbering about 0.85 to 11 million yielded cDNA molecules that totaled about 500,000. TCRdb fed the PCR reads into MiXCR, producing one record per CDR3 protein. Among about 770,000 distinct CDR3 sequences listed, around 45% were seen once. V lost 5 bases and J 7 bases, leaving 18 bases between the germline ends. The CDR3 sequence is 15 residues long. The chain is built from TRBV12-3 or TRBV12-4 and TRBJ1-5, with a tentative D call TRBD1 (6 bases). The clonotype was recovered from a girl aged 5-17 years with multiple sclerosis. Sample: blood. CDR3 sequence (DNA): TGTGCCAGCAGTACACTACAGGGTGAGGGGCAGCCCCAGCATTTT. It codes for CASSTLQGEGQPQHF.